A selection of T cell receptor beta chains follows, all from one sample in a study of identical twins. Using its own MiXCR run on the 5' RACE reads, TCRdb lists one record per CDR3 protein. The top ten hold roughly 14% of the sample, which has about 790,000 distinct CDR3 sequences, 18% seen once. These records were also assigned to another study, of T cells expressing NK-cell markers.

Sample: PBMCs. Receptor source: a young woman in good health. Both conserved end residues are part of each CDR3. Fields, in order: V gene, D gene, clone size, J gene, CDR3 protein, CDR3 DNA. The D gene is left open where the match is weak. Only part of the rows carry a size: once, few, many, or a class if the clone is expanded.

>TRBV20-1|-|-|TRBJ2-1
CSAQGAGEQFF
TGCAGTGCTCAAGGGGCAGGGGAGCAGTTCTTC
>TRBV15|-|few|TRBJ2-2
CATSHRSNTGELFF
TGTGCCACCAGCCACAGATCGAACACCGGGGAGCTGTTTTTT
>TRBV29-1|-|-|TRBJ1-2
CSIRDRGGYGYTF
TGCAGCATCCGGGACCGAGGGGGCTATGGCTACACCTTC
>TRBV20-1|-|-|TRBJ1-2
CSASHGSLRYGYTF
TGCAGTGCTAGTCACGGTAGCCTTCGGTATGGCTACACCTTC
>TRBV20-1|-|-|TRBJ1-1
CSARALNVSTEAFF
TGCAGTGCTAGAGCCCTTAACGTTTCCACTGAAGCTTTCTTT
>TRBV20-1|TRBD2|-|TRBJ2-1
CSADGGGPQFF
TGCAGTGCTGACGGGGGGGGGCCACAGTTCTTC
>TRBV20-1|-|-|TRBJ2-5
CSAEGGETQYF
TGCAGTGCTGAAGGGGGGGAGACCCAGTACTTC
>TRBV7-9|-|few|TRBJ2-2
CASRISAGELFF
TGTGCCAGCAGAATTAGTGCCGGGGAGCTGTTTTTT
>TRBV7-8|-|-|TRBJ2-7
CASSRSRGEQYF
TGTGCCAGCAGCCGATCTCGGGGGGAGCAGTACTTC
>TRBV6-5|-|few|TRBJ1-1
CASSSGQAEAFF
TGTGCCAGCAGTTCAGGACAAGCTGAAGCTTTCTTT
>TRBV14|-|-|TRBJ1-4
CASSQDASTNEKLFF
TGTGCCAGCAGCCAAGATGCCTCAACTAATGAAAAACTGTTTTTT
>TRBV12-3/TRBV12-4|-|many|TRBJ1-1
CASSSQRGTEAFF
TGTGCCAGCAGTTCACAACGTGGCACTGAAGCTTTCTTT
>TRBV6-1|TRBD1|-|TRBJ2-7
CASGIRGPNEQYF
TGTGCCAGCGGTATCAGGGGGCCTAACGAGCAGTACTTC
>TRBV7-2|TRBD2|-|TRBJ2-3
CASSFQAGSTDTQYF
TGTGCCAGCAGCTTCCAAGCGGGAAGCACAGATACGCAGTATTTT
>TRBV4-2|-|-|TRBJ2-4
CASSQERVGYQNIQYF
TGTGCCAGCAGCCAAGAAAGGGTCGGCTACCAAAACATTCAGTACTTC
>TRBV10-3|TRBD2|-|TRBJ2-1
CASGGGSPPNEQFF
TGTGCCTCAGGCGGGGGAAGTCCCCCCAATGAGCAGTTCTTC
>TRBV9|-|-|TRBJ2-2
CASSVDRSRGELFF
TGTGCCAGCAGCGTAGACAGGAGTAGGGGGGAGCTGTTTTTT
>TRBV12-3/TRBV12-4|-|few|TRBJ2-7
CASSPPRRGQNYEQYF
TGTGCCAGCAGTCCCCCGCGGAGGGGGCAAAACTACGAGCAGTACTTC
>TRBV6-2/TRBV6-3|-|few|TRBJ1-2
CASRPQTSYGYTF
TGTGCCAGCAGACCACAGACATCCTATGGCTACACCTTC
>TRBV30|-|-|TRBJ2-1
CALTSYNEQFF
TGTGCCCTCACTTCCTACAATGAGCAGTTCTTC
>TRBV30|-|-|TRBJ2-2
CAWSRLSGITGELFF
TGTGCCTGGAGTAGGTTGTCCGGAATTACCGGGGAGCTGTTTTTT
>TRBV7-2|TRBD2|many|TRBJ2-3
CASSLLPSGSGADTQYF
TGTGCCAGCAGCCTCTTACCTAGCGGGAGTGGGGCAGATACGCAGTATTTT
>TRBV11-3|-|-|TRBJ2-5
CASSLEGLGGKTQYF
TGTGCCAGCAGCTTAGAGGGACTGGGAGGAAAGACCCAGTACTTC
>TRBV5-5|TRBD2|-|TRBJ2-3
CASSLKAREGKNTQYF
TGTGCCAGCAGCTTGAAGGCGCGGGAGGGAAAAAATACGCAGTATTTT
>TRBV20-1|TRBD2|-|TRBJ2-3
CSARGASGGIGDTQYF
TGCAGTGCTAGAGGGGCTAGCGGGGGCATCGGAGATACGCAGTATTTT
>TRBV29-1|-|-|TRBJ1-1
CSVQGQVNTEAFF
TGCAGCGTCCAGGGGCAGGTGAACACTGAAGCTTTCTTT
>TRBV20-1|TRBD2|few|TRBJ2-1
CSVRVLAGYNEQFF
TGCAGTGTCAGGGTACTAGCGGGCTACAATGAGCAGTTCTTC
>TRBV3-1|TRBD2|once|TRBJ2-3
CASSQLGTSGGISTDTQYF
TGTGCCAGCAGCCAGTTAGGGACTAGCGGGGGGATAAGCACAGATACGCAGTATTTT
>TRBV3-1|TRBD2|many|TRBJ2-1
CASSQWGGTSGSHLYNEQFF
TGTGCCAGCAGCCAATGGGGCGGGACTAGCGGGAGTCACCTGTACAATGAGCAGTTCTTC
>TRBV7-6|-|-|TRBJ2-7
CASSLAGVTLSYEQYF
TGTGCCAGCAGCTTAGCGGGGGTCACCCTTTCCTACGAGCAGTACTTC
>TRBV4-2|-|-|TRBJ2-1
CASSQTLVGEQFF
TGTGCCAGCAGCCAGACCTTAGTAGGTGAGCAGTTCTTC
>TRBV2|TRBD2|-|TRBJ2-3
CASRPRTSGYSTDTQYF
TGTGCCAGCAGACCCCGGACTAGCGGTTATAGCACAGATACGCAGTATTTT
>TRBV6-2/TRBV6-3|-|-|TRBJ2-5
CASSRRVLGTQYF
TGTGCCAGCAGTCGCCGGGTTTTGGGGACCCAGTACTTC
>TRBV20-1|-|few|TRBJ2-1
CSAPRNNDEQFF
TGCAGTGCGCCCCGAAATAACGATGAGCAGTTCTTC
>TRBV9|-|few|TRBJ2-1
CASSAANEQFF
TGTGCCAGCAGCGCGGCCAATGAGCAGTTCTTC
>TRBV7-9|-|few|TRBJ1-6
CASSKPGFNSPLHF
TGTGCCAGCAGCAAACCAGGGTTTAATTCACCCCTCCACTTT
>TRBV6-5|-|-|TRBJ2-5
CASSYYVPGTGETQYF
TGTGCCAGCAGTTACTATGTTCCGGGGACGGGAGAGACCCAGTACTTC
>TRBV5-1|TRBD1|-|TRBJ2-5
CASSFLRGQETQYF
TGCGCCAGCAGCTTCCTCAGGGGGCAAGAGACCCAGTACTTC
>TRBV11-2|-|-|TRBJ2-1
CASESYNEQFF
TGTGCCAGCGAGTCCTACAATGAGCAGTTCTTC
>TRBV5-1|TRBD1|-|TRBJ2-7
CASSLGQGMNEQYF
TGCGCCAGCAGCTTAGGACAGGGGATGAACGAGCAGTACTTC
>TRBV9|-|-|TRBJ2-3
CASTRDFGTDTQYF
TGTGCCAGCACCCGTGACTTCGGCACAGATACGCAGTATTTT
>TRBV12-1|-|-|TRBJ2-1
CASSFVKASGGYNEQFF
TGTGCCAGCAGCTTTGTAAAGGCTAGCGGGGGATACAATGAGCAGTTCTTC
>TRBV12-3/TRBV12-4|TRBD1|-|TRBJ2-7
CASRQTGGPYEQYF
TGTGCCAGCAGGCAGACAGGGGGGCCCTACGAGCAGTACTTC
>TRBV7-9|TRBD1|-|TRBJ1-1
CASSPDRGRGTEAFF
TGTGCCAGCAGCCCCGACAGGGGTCGAGGGACTGAAGCTTTCTTT
>TRBV6-2/TRBV6-3|TRBD2|many|TRBJ2-7
CASSYTIYGLAGGYEQYF
TGTGCCAGCAGTTATACGATCTACGGACTAGCGGGAGGCTACGAGCAGTACTTC
>TRBV7-7|-|few|TRBJ2-3
CASSWPLDSSEGNTQYF
TGTGCTAGCAGCTGGCCCCTCGACTCCTCAGAAGGGAATACGCAGTATTTT